This T cell receptor (beta chain) is drawn from a study of persistence of HIV-infected CD4 T cells. Overall study: Up to about 200 mL blood was drawn at multiple time points; a couple of donors had single-time leukapheresis.

General study points: CMV- and Gag-responding cells had lower TCRbeta richness than CD3/CD28-responding cells. Degenerate expanded CDR3beta sequences were enriched among CMV- and Gag-responding cells.

The trim removed 3 bases at V and 1 base at J, leaving 12 bases unmatched. CDR3 length equals 18 residues. The germline V gene encodes CDR1 KGHSH and CDR2 LQKENI. Overlapping HIV-1 Gag 15-mer peptides at around 1 ug per peptide per mL were used. Responding CD4+ T cells were sorted by upregulation of both CD40 ligand and CD69. This was the immunoSEQ version 4 assay in survey mode. Genomic DNA was diluted to around 9.3 ng/uL, up to roughly 1 ug per sample. The assay was immunoSEQ multiplex PCR, and TCRdb's table has in-frame clones only and misses some. This table holds around 9,200 clones, 82% found once. Comments on this clone: Its antigen remains unknown.

The specimen was CD4+ T cells sorted from PBMCs after roughly 18-hour stimulation, collected from a patient who received antiretroviral therapy. This sequence joins TRBV18 and TRBJ2-3, with 8 bases aligning to TRBD2. The receptor comes from an adult woman with HIV who was CMV-seropositive. The CDR3 here is CASSPYSAGGGRTDTQYF. In DNA, the CDR3 is TGTGCCAGCTCACCCTATTCCGCGGGGGGCGGTCGCACAGATACGCAGTATTTT. Filled out from reference TRBV18 and TRBJ2-3, the complete variable domain reads NAGVMQNPRHLVRRRGQEARLRCSPMKGHSHVYWYRQLPEEGLKFMVYLQKENIIDESGMPKERFSAEFPKEGPSILRIQQVVRGDSAAYFCASSPYSAGGGRTDTQYFGPGTRLTVL.